Presented here are 23 T cell receptor beta chains from one specimen sequenced in a study of siplizumab effects on memory and regulatory T cells (dated by TCRdb to between 2018 and 2020). The library was prepared using the immunoSEQ multiplex PCR assay. TCRdb took over this immuneACCESS table, retaining in-frame rearrangements with V and J assigned. Such tables are incomplete; in checked studies, under half of the missing clones stem from an unresolved V gene, and the remainder is unexplained. The sample contains 100,000 or so clones, 94% of them found a single time. Approximately 0.61% of the sample rests with the top ten. Sequenced input: Tregs sorted from blood. These receptors were obtained from a human donor in good health.

J is TRBJ2-2 and V is TRBV5-1, with TRBD2 matching 7 bases. The CDR3 runs to 16 residues. The junction had 15 bases not matched to a gene; V was cut back by 5 bases and J by 8 bases. CDR1 is SGHRS, CDR2 YFSETQ, per germline. CDR3 DNA: TGCGCCAGCAGTTTGACTAGCAGCATCTTTAGTGGGGAGCTGTTTTTT. Its protein is CASSLTSSIFSGELFF.

The chain joins TRBV11-2 to TRBJ1-3; D gene ambiguous. Germline loops: CDR1 SGHAT, CDR2 FQNNGV. V lost 1 base to trimming and J lost 0 bases, with 10 bases between them. The CDR3 sequence is 16 residues long. The CDR3 bases are TGTGCCAGCAGCTTAGGGGTCCTGAGCTCTGGAAACACCATATATTTT. It yields the protein CASSLGVLSSGNTIYF.

The CDR3 DNA reads TGTGCCAGCAGCTGGGGACCGGGGACAAACACCGGGGAGCTGTTTTTT. This gives the protein CASSWGPGTNTGELFF. The chain uses TRBV5-6 and TRBJ2-2, with D possibly matching TRBD1 (6 bases). The CDR3 consists of 16 residues. The germline CDR1 and CDR2 sequences are SGHDT and YYEEEE. V gave up 3 bases and J gave up 2 bases, with 14 bases separating them. Looking up the rest from reference TRBV5-6 and TRBJ2-2 gives the full variable domain: DAGVTQSPTHLIKTRGQQVTLRCSPKSGHDTVSWYQQALGQGPQFIFQYYEEEERQRGNFPDRFSGHQFPNYSSELNVNALLLGDSALYLCASSWGPGTNTGELFFGEGSRLTVL.

The chain couples TRBV10-3 to TRBJ1-1; 8 bases match TRBD1. Trimming removed 6 bases from V and 3 bases from J; junction bases left unmatched: 9. Germline CDR1 reads ENHRY; CDR2 reads SYGVKD. The CDR3 consists of 15 residues. The CDR3 DNA reads TGTGCCATCAGCAGCGGACAGGGTTGGGACACTGAAGCTTTCTTT. It encodes CAISSGQGWDTEAFF.

This clone was seen only once. The chain has TRBV28 and TRBJ2-7, with 9 bases lining up with TRBD1. Germline CDR1 and CDR2: MDHEN and SYDVKM. The J segment lost 1 base and the V segment lost 6 bases, leaving 7 bases of the junction unmatched. CDR3 length equals 15 residues. CDR3 nucleotide sequence: TGTGCCAGCAGCATACAGGGGGCATGGTCCTACGAGCAGTACTTC. This encodes CASSIQGAWSYEQYF.

V and J are TRBV28 and TRBJ2-1, with a weak D call TRBD2 (5 bases). Germline CDR1 and CDR2: MDHEN and SYDVKM. Deletions cut 5 bases from V and 1 base from J, with 12 bases between. The CDR3 is 15 residues long. The CDR3 is CASSGSRGSYNEQFF. CDR3 sequence (DNA): TGTGCCAGCAGTGGATCTCGGGGATCCTACAATGAGCAGTTCTTC.

This clone has a handful of counts. CDR3 region: CASSVPQGGQPQHF. CDR3 DNA: TGTGCCAGCAGTGTCCCCCAAGGGGGTCAGCCCCAGCATTTT. The chain combines TRBV2 with TRBJ1-5, with D perhaps matching TRBD1 (6 bases). The V and J ends lost 4 bases and 6 bases respectively, with 13 bases between them. CDR1 and CDR2 (germline): SNHLY, FYNNEI. The CDR3 length is 14 residues.

The chain links TRBV9 to TRBJ2-7; D is unclear. This CDR3 is 11 amino acids long. The V gene's germline CDR1 is SGDLS and CDR2 YYNGEE. V lost 3 bases, J lost 1 base, and 2 bases lay in between. The CDR3 region has the DNA TGTGCCAGCAGCGCGTCCTACGAGCAGTACTTC. Its translation: CASSASYEQYF.

The chain couples TRBV5-1 to TRBJ2-1; 11 nucleotides match TRBD1. V was clipped by 5 bases and J by 15 bases; unmatched bases: 7. Per germline, CDR1 SGHRS and CDR2 YFSETQ. The CDR3 runs 12 residues. CDR3 in amino acids: CASSWDRGIWFF. CDR3 nucleotide sequence: TGCGCCAGCAGTTGGGACAGGGGGATCTGGTTCTTC.

The chain couples TRBV11-1 to TRBJ2-3, with D possibly being TRBD1 (6 bases). The length of the CDR3 is 12 residues. The V gene's germline CDR1 is SGHAT and CDR2 FQDESV (reference sequence). The ends were cut back, 5 bases at V and 8 bases at J, with 11 bases in the middle. The CDR3 loop is CASSQGWATQYF. CDR3 nucleotide sequence: TGTGCCAGCAGCCAGGGGTGGGCTACGCAGTATTTT.

This chain joins TRBV28 and TRBJ2-7, with 8 bases aligning to TRBD1. Germline values: CDR1 MDHEN, CDR2 SYDVKM. The V and J ends lost 2 bases and 6 bases, in that order; junction bases with no gene match: 12. This CDR3 is 16 amino acids long. The CDR3 spells CASSLRVQGAKGEQYF. The CDR3 DNA reads as TGTGCCAGCAGTTTAAGGGTCCAGGGGGCGAAGGGCGAGCAGTACTTC. The full variable domain, with the rest looked up from reference TRBV28 and TRBJ2-7, is DVKVTQSSRYLVKRTGEKVFLECVQDMDHENMFWYRQDPGLGLRLIYFSYDVKMKEKGDIPEGYSVSREKKERFSLILESASTNQTSMYLCASSLRVQGAKGEQYFGPGTRLTVT.

The chain combines TRBV28 with TRBJ1-4; the match to TRBD1 covers 11 bases. The germline gives CDR1 MDHEN, CDR2 SYDVKM. The CDR3 length is 15 residues. Trimming removed 7 bases from V and 13 bases from J; junction bases left unmatched: 14. The CDR3 sequence is CASIPGTGGRGRLFF. CDR3 nucleotide sequence: TGTGCCAGCATCCCTGGGACAGGGGGGCGTGGTAGACTGTTTTTT.

The V gene is TRBV5-1, the J gene TRBJ2-1; 9 positions agree with TRBD2. CDR1 SGHRS and CDR2 YFSETQ come from the germline V gene. The trim removed 2 bases at V and 9 bases at J, leaving 3 bases unmatched. The CDR3 extends over 13 amino acids. CDR3 DNA: TGCGCCAGCAGCTTAACTAGCGGGCCTGAGCAGTTCTTC. Translated: CASSLTSGPEQFF.

The chain uses TRBV6-5 and TRBJ1-1, with D possibly being TRBD1 (6 bases). V was clipped by 4 bases and J by 6 bases, with 15 bases between them. This CDR3 region has 14 residues. Germline V lookup: CDR1 MNHEY, CDR2 SVGAGI. The CDR3 nucleotides are TGTGCCAGCAGTTTCCTTACAGGGTTCTCTGAAGCTTTCTTT. Translating it yields CASSFLTGFSEAFF.

This clone was seen once. V gene TRBV6-6 combines with J gene TRBJ1-1, with D hard to call. The CDR3 is 14 residues long. The germline V gene has CDR1 MNHNY and CDR2 SVGAGI (reference sequence). The germline V and J ends were trimmed by 5 bases and 3 bases, with 13 bases remaining between them. This chain's CDR3 is CASSPRTPYTEAFF. The CDR3 region has the DNA TGTGCCAGCAGTCCTCGGACCCCGTACACTGAAGCTTTCTTT.

Regarding this clone: The junction departs from the called germline gene at one end, perhaps through a read error. V and J are TRBV18 and TRBJ2-1; 13 positions agree with TRBD2. Germline values: CDR1 KGHSH, CDR2 LQKENI. This CDR3 comprises 16 residues. The chain's CDR3 is CASSPLAGGDYNEQFF. The CDR3, as DNA: TGTGCCAGCTCGCCACTAGCGGGGGGGGATTACAATGAGCAGTTCTTC. Looking up the rest from reference TRBV18 and TRBJ2-1 gives the full variable domain: NAGVMQNPRHLVRRRGQEARLRCSPMKGHSHVYWYRQLPEEGLKFMVYLQKENIIDESGMPKERFSAEFPKEGPSILRIQQVVRGDSAAYFCASSPLAGGDYNEQFFGPGTRLTVL.

CDR3 region: CASRRTGTGRNEQYF. The CDR3 region has the DNA TGTGCCAGTAGACGAACCGGGACAGGACGAAACGAGCAGTACTTC. The chain employs TRBV19 and TRBJ2-7; 8 bases agree with TRBD1. Unmatched junction bases numbered 12, after V lost 6 bases and J lost 5 bases. CDR3 length equals 15 residues. CDR1 and CDR2 (germline): LNHDA, SQIVND (reference sequence).

The V and J genes are TRBV28 and TRBJ2-7; 8 positions match TRBD1. Germline loops: CDR1 MDHEN, CDR2 SYDVKM. This CDR3 contains 15 residues. J lost 0 bases, V lost 5 bases, and 6 bases had no gene match. CDR3 bases: TGTGCCAGCAGTCCAAACAGGGGGGACTCCTACGAGCAGTACTTC. Its protein is CASSPNRGDSYEQYF.

The chain employs TRBV5-1 and TRBJ1-3; tentatively, D is TRBD1 (6 bases). This CDR3 spans 14 amino acids. Germline lookup yields CDR1 SGHRS and CDR2 YFSETQ. V was shortened by 4 bases and J by 4 bases, with 12 bases between the two germline ends. The CDR3 nucleotides read TGCGCCAGCAGCCGCACTGACAGGGGAAACACCATATATTTT. It yields the protein CASSRTDRGNTIYF.

This clone was observed a few times. The chain joins TRBV5-4 to TRBJ2-7, with 7 bases that match TRBD1. This CDR3 contains 18 residues. J lost 0 bases, V lost 0 bases, and 12 bases had no gene match. Looked up from germline, CDR1 is SGHNT and CDR2 is YYREEE (reference sequence). CDR3 sequence (DNA): TGTGCCAGCAGCTTGGCTTATTCCGGGACAGTGAGCTCCTACGAGCAGTACTTC. It is translated as CASSLAYSGTVSSYEQYF.

The chain combines TRBV5-6 with TRBJ2-7; the D is unclear. The V and J ends lost 2 bases and 5 bases respectively, with 5 bases between them. Germline V gene data show CDR1 as SGHDT and CDR2 as YYEEEE. The CDR3 sequence is 11 residues long. The CDR3 DNA sequence: TGTGCCAGCAGCTTTAATGACGAGCAGTACTTC. Its translation is CASSFNDEQYF.

The rearrangement links TRBV18 to TRBJ1-3; no clear D gene. The CDR3 is made up of 16 amino acids. Germline CDR1 is KGHSH and CDR2 is LQKENI. Trimming stripped 4 bases from V and 0 bases from J, with 13 bases between. CDR3 coding DNA: TGTGCCAGCTCACTCACCCAGCTTCGCTCTGGAAACACCATATATTTT. Translation gives CASSLTQLRSGNTIYF.

V gene TRBV10-1 combines with J gene TRBJ2-5; perhaps TRBD2 as D (6 bases). V lost 0 bases, J lost 7 bases, and 18 bases lay in between. Germline assignment: CDR1 WNHNN and CDR2 SYGVQD (reference sequence). The CDR3 totals 16 residues. The CDR3 sequence: CASSESRRGPPTTQYF. In DNA, the CDR3 is TGCGCCAGCAGTGAGTCCAGGCGGGGCCCTCCGACGACCCAGTACTTC.